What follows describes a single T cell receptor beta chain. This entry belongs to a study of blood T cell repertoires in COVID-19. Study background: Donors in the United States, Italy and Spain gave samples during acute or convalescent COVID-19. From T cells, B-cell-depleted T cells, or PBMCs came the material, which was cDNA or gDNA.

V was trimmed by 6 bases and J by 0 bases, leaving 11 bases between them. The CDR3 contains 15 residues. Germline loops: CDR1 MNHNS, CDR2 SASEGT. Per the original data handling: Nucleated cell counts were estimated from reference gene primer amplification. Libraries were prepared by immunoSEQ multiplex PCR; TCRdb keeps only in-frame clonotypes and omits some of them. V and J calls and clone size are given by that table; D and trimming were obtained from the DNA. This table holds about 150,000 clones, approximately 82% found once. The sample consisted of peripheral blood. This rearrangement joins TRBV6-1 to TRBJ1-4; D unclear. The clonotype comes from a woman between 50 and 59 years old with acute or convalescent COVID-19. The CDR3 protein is CASSRGSTTNEKLFF. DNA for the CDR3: TGTGCCAGCAGCCGAGGATCTACAACTAATGAAAAACTGTTTTTT.